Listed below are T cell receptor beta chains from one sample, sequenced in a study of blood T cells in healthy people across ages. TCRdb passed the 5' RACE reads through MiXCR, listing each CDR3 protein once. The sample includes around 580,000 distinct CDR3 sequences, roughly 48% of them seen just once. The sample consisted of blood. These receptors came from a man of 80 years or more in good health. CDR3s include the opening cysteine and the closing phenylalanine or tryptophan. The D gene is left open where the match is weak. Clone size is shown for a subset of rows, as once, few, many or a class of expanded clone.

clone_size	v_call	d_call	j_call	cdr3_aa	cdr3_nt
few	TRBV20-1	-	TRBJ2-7	CSARDFRAGSYEQYF	TGCAGTGCTAGAGATTTCAGGGCGGGGTCCTACGAGCAGTACTTC
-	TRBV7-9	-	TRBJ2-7	CASSAKDSYEQYF	TGTGCCAGCAGCGCCAAGGATTCCTACGAGCAGTACTTC
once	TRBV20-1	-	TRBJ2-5	CSARGGGGETQYF	TGCAGTGCTAGAGGTGGAGGGGGAGAGACCCAGTACTTC
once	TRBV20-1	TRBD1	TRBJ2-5	CSATTGTGSSETQYF	TGCAGTGCAACCACCGGGACAGGGAGTTCGGAGACCCAGTACTTC
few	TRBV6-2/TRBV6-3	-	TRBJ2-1	CASSYRTRTVVSSYNEQFF	TGTGCCAGCAGTTACCGAACCAGGACAGTAGTAAGCTCCTACAATGAGCAGTTCTTC
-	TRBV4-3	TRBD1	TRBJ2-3	CASSHSDRVLTDTQYF	TGCGCCAGCAGTCATTCGGACAGGGTGTTGACAGATACGCAGTATTTT
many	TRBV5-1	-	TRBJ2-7	CASSLDDNYEQYF	TGCGCCAGCAGCTTGGACGACAACTACGAGCAGTACTTC
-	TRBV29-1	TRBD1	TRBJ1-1	CSVESPGQGAFEAFF	TGCAGCGTTGAATCTCCGGGACAGGGGGCATTTGAAGCTTTCTTT
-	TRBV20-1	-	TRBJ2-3	CSAQRGGSTDTQYF	TGCAGTGCCCAAAGGGGGGGATCCACAGATACGCAGTATTTT
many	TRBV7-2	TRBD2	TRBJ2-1	CASSLSGGSYNEQFF	TGTGCCAGCAGCCTAAGCGGGGGCTCCTACAATGAGCAGTTCTTC